The rows below give T cell receptor beta chains drawn from one sample of a study of blood T cell repertoires in COVID-19. Method: immunoSEQ multiplex PCR; TCRdb's copy keeps in-frame clones and lacks some. Found here are some 170,000 clones, roughly 76% of them singletons; the top ten hold approximately 10%. Material: peripheral blood. Receptors originate from a woman between 40 and 55 years old with COVID-19, enrolled during active disease. Both conserved end residues are part of each CDR3. The order of the fields is V gene, clone size, J gene, CDR3 protein. Clone size is shown for a subset of rows, as once, few, many or a class of expanded clone.

>TRBV7-7|.|TRBJ2-1
CASSPGGAGVHEQFF
>TRBV7-9|many|TRBJ2-5
CASSLDRGRQETQYF
>TRBV30|once|TRBJ1-5
CAWSSGWNQPQHF
>TRBV6-5|.|TRBJ2-5
CASSSDRETQYF
>TRBV5-6|.|TRBJ1-2
CASSWGQAGYGYTF
>TRBV28|.|TRBJ2-5
CASRLDRGRETQYF
>TRBV7-9|.|TRBJ2-5
CASEASLYQETQYF
>TRBV24-1|.|TRBJ2-2
CATSLSRKDTGELFF
>TRBV19|.|TRBJ1-4
CASSLSSATNEKLFF
>TRBV29-1|.|TRBJ2-4
CSVAGSQNIQYF
>TRBV27|.|TRBJ2-5
CASSSTGTSGFQETQYF
>TRBV19|.|TRBJ1-2
CASTPQRGLEYGYTF
>TRBV28|.|TRBJ2-7
CASRTPAGGFEQYF
>TRBV5-4|.|TRBJ2-4
CASSLARGNIQYF
>TRBV3-1/TRBV3-2|.|TRBJ2-3
CASSHTPDTQYF
>TRBV11-2|.|TRBJ2-1
CASSLVQGVGNEQFF
>TRBV19|.|TRBJ2-1
CASSSALAGGRDNEQFF
>TRBV7-9|.|TRBJ1-2
CASSLEGTGSGYTF
>TRBV2|.|TRBJ1-2
CASSEEGDGWDGYTF
>TRBV28|.|TRBJ1-5
CASSSGQGTYSNQPQHF
>TRBV5-4|.|TRBJ2-3
CASSLASSGGGTQYF
>TRBV5-5|.|TRBJ1-4
CASSFSPQGHEKLFF
>TRBV30|.|TRBJ2-3
CAWSAGGGTDTQYF
>TRBV15|.|TRBJ2-3
CATSNRTGVGTDTQYF
>TRBV4-2|.|TRBJ2-5
CASSQEFRSQETQYF
>TRBV14|once|TRBJ2-7
CASSQDLGGHRGQPEFDEQYF
>TRBV7-8|.|TRBJ2-7
CASSLVRGGYEQYF
>TRBV7-9|.|TRBJ2-2
CASSSTATGELFF
>TRBV2|few|TRBJ2-1
CASSAPSGGVSYNEQFF
>TRBV7-2|once|TRBJ2-1
CASTRSGRSYNEQFF
>TRBV14|.|TRBJ1-1
CASRDGGDTEAFF